Included here is one T cell receptor (beta chain) sequence, with context. Antigen unknown. The germline V gene has CDR1 SGHRS and CDR2 YFSETQ. V trimming: 0 bases; J trimming: 10 bases; junction bases outside the gene matches: 7. This CDR3 is built from 15 residues. Researchers ran the PCR with 60 Vbeta and 13 Jbeta primers. Here immunoSEQ multiplex PCR was the method, and the copy in TCRdb shows in-frame clones only, minus some. The data contain 50,000 to 70,000 clones, 55% to 75% of them seen just once; the ten biggest clones take up roughly 35%. The data originate from a study of cytomegalovirus exposure and HLA in healthy donors. The study, taken as a whole, reports: The study listed about 150 cytomegalovirus-associated TCR beta chains. When analyzed later, a missense DCLRE1C variant was found to be linked to TCR beta V- and J-gene trimming. Reports indicate that TCR beta sequences accurately predicted the HLA-A and HLA-B alleles of most subjects.

This sequence originates from a man between 35 and 55 years old in good health and CMV-seropositive. The material sequenced was PBMCs. The rearrangement joins TRBV5-1 to TRBJ2-1; TRBD2 matches 10 bases. The CDR3 reads CASSLGSGGAGEQFF. Written as DNA, the CDR3 is TGCGCCAGCAGCTTGGGGAGCGGGGGGGCCGGGGAGCAGTTCTTC.